This T cell receptor beta chain was sequenced during a study of T cells in tumors after PD-1 blockade. Study summary: A subset received ongoing vismodegib 150 mg daily alongside anti-PD-1 therapy. Blood samples averaged about 120,000 templates (range 24,679-257,772) and some 35,000 unique clonotypes.

The J segment lost 2 bases and the V segment lost 5 bases, leaving 1 base of the junction unmatched. CDR1 is SGHRS and CDR2 is YFSETQ in the germline V gene. The CDR3 runs 14 residues. Study-wide points: Blood contained about 40% of the tumor's TCR clonotypes.

TCRdb keeps only in-frame clones here, not all; method: immunoSEQ multiplex PCR. The table lists about 33,000 clones, about three quarters of them singletons, with 30% to 40% in the top ten. Genomic DNA template from tumor biopsies or peripheral blood, about 600 ng to 6,004 ng input. As for this clone: Its matching antigen is unknown. The sample contains more than one DNA sequence encoding this CDR3.

The receptor was isolated from a human donor with basal cell carcinoma. The sample was PBMCs, taken before anti-PD-1 treatment. The chain links TRBV5-1 to TRBJ2-2; 9 bases fit TRBD1. CDR3 residues: CASRTGGNTGELFF. In DNA, the CDR3 is TGCGCCAGCAGGACAGGGGGTAACACCGGGGAGCTGTTTTTT. The full variable domain, its missing parts supplied by reference TRBV5-1 and TRBJ2-2, is KAGVTQTPRYLIKTRGQQVTLSCSPISGHRSVSWYQQTPGQGLQFLFEYFSETQRNKGNFPGRFSGRQFSNSRSEMNVSTLELGDSALYLCASRTGGNTGELFFGEGSRLTVL.